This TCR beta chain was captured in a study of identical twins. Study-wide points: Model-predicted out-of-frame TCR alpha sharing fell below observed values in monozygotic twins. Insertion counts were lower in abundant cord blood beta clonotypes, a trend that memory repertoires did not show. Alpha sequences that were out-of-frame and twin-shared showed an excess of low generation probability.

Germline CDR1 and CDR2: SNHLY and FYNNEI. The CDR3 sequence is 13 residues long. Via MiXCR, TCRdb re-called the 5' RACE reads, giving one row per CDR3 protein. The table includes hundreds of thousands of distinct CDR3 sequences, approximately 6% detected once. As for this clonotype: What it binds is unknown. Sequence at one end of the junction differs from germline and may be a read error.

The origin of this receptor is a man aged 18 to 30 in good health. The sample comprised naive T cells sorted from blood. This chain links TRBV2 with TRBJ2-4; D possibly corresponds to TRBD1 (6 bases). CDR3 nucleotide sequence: TGTGCCAGCATGGCAGGGGTATCGGACATTCGGTACTTC. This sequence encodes CASMAGVSDIRYF.